The T cell receptor beta chain described here comes from a study of T cell changes during pregnancy in multiple sclerosis. The CDR3 is made up of 16 amino acids. Trimming stripped 0 bases from V and 3 bases from J, with 15 bases between. Per germline, CDR1 LGHNA and CDR2 YNFKEQ. Method: immunoSEQ multiplex PCR; TCRdb's copy keeps in-frame clones and lacks some. The sample consists of approximately 53,000 clones, around 94% of them appearing once. The chain has TRBV4-2 and TRBJ2-7; weak D call: TRBD2 (6 bases). The sequences come from CD4+ T cells from peripheral blood mononuclear cells, collected before pregnancy. The sequence derives from a female donor with multiple sclerosis, enrolled in a pregnancy study. DNA for the CDR3: TGTGCCAGCAGCCAAGAAGGAACTAGCCTCTTCTACGAGCAGTACTTC. This sequence encodes CASSQEGTSLFYEQYF.